This T cell receptor (beta chain) was captured by sequencing in a study of CD8+CD57+ T cells in acquired aplastic anemia. CDR3 and TCR beta VDJ profiling relied on a genomic DNA template. TCRdb processed the reads anew with MiXCR; each CDR3 protein has one entry. The sample lists around 200,000 distinct CDR3 sequences; nearly 50% were seen once. The CDR3 is 13 amino acids. Germline lookup yields CDR1 MGHDK and CDR2 SYGVNS. The ends were cut back, 8 bases at V and 0 bases at J, with 11 bases in the middle. All sequencing subjects had displayed CD8+CD57+ cell expansion on flow cytometry. The chain combines TRBV25-1 with TRBJ2-7, with a possible D match to TRBD1 (6 bases). This sequence originates from a human donor with aplastic anemia. Sequencing was done on a sample of sorted CD4+, CD8+, or CD8+CD57+ T cells (not recorded which) from PBMCs. The CDR3 DNA follows: TGTGCCAGCGGGAAGGACAGCTCCTACGAGCAGTACTTC. Translating it yields CASGKDSSYEQYF.